This record looks at one T cell receptor beta chain sequence and its context. This clonotype has a single count. This receptor's antigen is unknown. No much larger clone exists at a distance of one base, and base qualities are not known. One read provides weak support. The TCR beta CDR3 regions were amplified from RNA transcripts. For the first round of RT-PCR on the TCR CDR3, the HTBI primer set was used together with the Qiagen OneStep RT-PCR kit. The libraries were constructed in a second round of multiplex PCR and then size-selected and purified. Paired-end sequencing of the libraries was performed with 100 bp reads on an Illumina HiSeq2000. Processing in the source paper ran as follows. SOAPnuke was used to process the raw data, throwing out any read that contained adapters or uncalled bases, had a mean Phred below 15, or lacked an exact constant-primer or identifier match. COPE v1.2.5 was used to merge the high-quality paired reads, and each unique nucleotide sequence was defined as a clonotype. MiTCR v1.1 was used to align clonotypes to the IMGT TRBV, TRBD and TRBJ reference segments. Analysis was restricted to V-J combinations with a frequency above 0.0001, which covered approximately 99% of repertoires. The TCS score was defined as the ratio of F50 (clonal expansion) to E x V (chaos), calculated using BLOSUM62-based TCRdist between CDR3 peptides within each V-J. Welch's t-statistics and random forest reduced 500 to 650 V-J features to roughly 13, which were used in a naive Bayes classifier (R e1071). The Morisita-Horn index was used to measure how similar the thyroid and blood repertoires were. TCRdb reanalyzed the raw reads on its own, using fastp at Q25 for trimming and MiXCR for clone calling, and kept in-frame beta chains. Records with the same CDR3 protein are collapsed into one entry carrying the most frequent genes and DNA. These V and J calls rely on TCRdb rather than the paper's analysis. This sample gives roughly 700,000 distinct CDR3 sequences in total; roughly 32% of them show up just once. The ten most abundant clones make up around 32% of the sample.

The data were obtained in a study of T cells in Graves' hyperthyroidism and ophthalmopathy (dated by TCRdb to between 2018 and 2020). Describing the broader study: Peripheral blood was collected at initial diagnosis, before any treatment. After blood sampling, hyperthyroidism patients were treated with methimazole at a starting dose of 30 mg daily, and ophthalmopathy patients were treated with high-dose intravenous methylprednisolone. According to the paper, TCR Vbeta CDR3 sequencing was carried out on roughly 130 peripheral blood samples, which came from fewer than 50 ophthalmopathy, under 85 hyperthyroidism and approximately 17 progressor patients. To identify distinguishing TCR V-J signatures, a discovery cohort of about 100 patients was used, comprising 43 with Graves' ophthalmopathy and about 59 with stable Graves' hyperthyroidism. Whether ophthalmopathy could be predicted prospectively was tested in an independent validation cohort made up of roughly 20 hyperthyroidism patients plus 17 patients who later progressed to ophthalmopathy. Thyroid tissue and blood T-cell repertoires from over 5 Graves' hyperthyroidism patients were also compared in the study. The roughly 90 discovery patients were divided at random into training and test sets in a 7:3 ratio. General findings and caveats noted by the study authors: Most expanded thyroid clonotypes (frequency above 0.001) were also detected in blood, a finding suggesting that blood repertoires may reflect thyroid immune responses. During validation, the model predicted progression to ophthalmopathy a median of about 6.3 months ahead of onset, with almost 71% sensitivity and 72.22% specificity. A 13 V-J signature model separated ophthalmopathy from stable hyperthyroidism, with about 90% sensitivity and roughly 81% specificity in cross-validation and 80%/75% in testing. No statistical method was used to fix the sample size in advance, and group allocation was not hidden from the investigators.

Graves' hyperthyroidism was defined as stable when no progression to ophthalmopathy occurred over 18 months of follow-up. Hyperthyroidism patients were newly diagnosed, with disease duration under 2 months, and aged 18 to 65 years. The study excluded patients with uncontrolled infections, other autoimmune diseases, pregnancy or lactation. Clinical symptoms, serum thyroxine and TRAb, thyroid ultrasound, and orbital computed tomography formed the basis for the diagnoses. PBMCs were isolated from approximately 10 ml of fresh peripheral blood by Ficoll-Paque density gradient centrifugation. Total RNA was extracted with Trizol reagent, and quality was checked on an Agilent 2100 Bioanalyzer. This TCR derives from a woman in her forties with Graves' hyperthyroidism. Sequencing was done on a sample of blood.

The CDR3 protein sequence reads: CASERQDYSKEQYF. The base sequence is TGTGCCAGCGAGAGACAGGACTATTCTAAGGAGCAGTACTTC. The sequence links TRBV10-3 to TRBJ2-7; the D gene assignment is perhaps TRBD1 or TRBD2, with each matching 6 bases. The junction shows trimming of 10 bases on V and 7 bases on J, plus 23 bases between the germline ends. From its cysteine to its phenylalanine, the CDR3 spans 14 amino acids. The read is trimmed to its CDR3 DNA, 42 bases read in frame from base 1. CDR1 is given as ENHRY and CDR2 as SYGVKD, both from the germline V gene.